The 13 T cell receptor beta chains below were found in one sample sequenced in a study of blood T cell repertoires in COVID-19 (dated by TCRdb to 2018 to 2020). Library preparation employed the immunoSEQ multiplex PCR assay. The immuneACCESS repertoire file appears here via TCRdb, limited to in-frame rearrangements. These files lack a portion of the clones; in checked studies, under half of the deficit traces to unresolved V genes, and the cause of the others is not known. The sample profile shows about 250,000 clones; just under 85% of them were found once. The biggest ten clones account for over 7.5% of the sample. Sequencing was performed on peripheral blood. Receptor source: an older man with acute or convalescent COVID-19.

The chain uses TRBV24-1 and TRBJ2-2; 10 nucleotides match TRBD1. This CDR3 is 16 amino acids long. Germline V gene sequence: CDR1 KGHDR, CDR2 SFDVKD. V was clipped by 3 bases and J by 5 bases; unmatched bases: 5. The DNA of the CDR3 is TGTGCCACCAGTGATCCACGGACAGGGGGGACCGGGGAGCTGTTTTTT. Translating gives CATSDPRTGGTGELFF.

The chain recombines TRBV27 with TRBJ1-1; TRBD1 matches at 12 bases. J lost 7 bases, V lost 6 bases, and 15 bases had no gene match. Per the germline V gene, CDR1 is MNHEY and CDR2 is SMNVEV (reference sequence). The CDR3 runs 17 residues. For the CDR3, the DNA is TGTGCCAGCAGGCGGTCCGGGACAGGGGGCGACTACGATGAAGCTTTCTTT. Translated: CASRRSGTGGDYDEAFF.

The J gene is TRBJ2-3, the V gene TRBV7-7, with a weak D call TRBD1 (6 bases). Germline lookup yields CDR1 SSHAT and CDR2 FNYEAQ (reference sequence). The CDR3 is 15 residues long. V was shortened by 5 bases and J by 4 bases, with 16 bases between the two germline ends. The CDR3 reads CASSRTAGAADTQYF. The DNA of the CDR3 is TGTGCCAGCAGCAGAACTGCAGGGGCAGCAGATACGCAGTATTTT.

The chain links TRBV23-1 to TRBJ1-4; D may be TRBD1 (5 bases). TRBV23-1 is an open reading frame whose function is uncertain. The CDR3 covers 14 residues. V gave up 4 bases and J gave up 8 bases, with 14 bases separating them. The CDR3 region is CASSRGGAREKLFF. CDR3 DNA sequence: TGCGCCAGCAGTCGGGGAGGGGCACGGGAAAAACTGTTTTTT.

In this sample, this clone turned up once. The V and J genes are TRBV19 and TRBJ1-1; D possibly corresponds to TRBD1 (5 bases). This CDR3 contains 15 residues. Germline V gene data show CDR1 as LNHDA and CDR2 as SQIVND (reference sequence). Deletions cut 3 bases from V and 0 bases from J, with 11 bases between. As DNA, the CDR3 is TGTGCCAGTAGTATGGGGGGAATCTTGAACACTGAAGCTTTCTTT. Its translation: CASSMGGILNTEAFF.

The gene calls are TRBV5-4 and TRBJ1-2, with a possible D match to TRBD1 (5 bases). V was shortened by 3 bases and J by 8 bases, with 14 bases between the two germline ends. The V gene's germline CDR1 is SGHNT and CDR2 YYREEE (reference sequence). This CDR3 is 13 amino acids long. The CDR3 sequence: CASSSSWEGGYTF. Here the CDR3 DNA reads TGTGCCAGCAGCTCCTCTTGGGAGGGGGGCTACACCTTC.

This chain links TRBV5-1 with TRBJ1-2; no clear D. Deletions cut 4 bases from V and 7 bases from J, with 11 bases between. The CDR3 is 12 amino acids. CDR1 is SGHRS, CDR2 YFSETQ, per germline. The CDR3: CASSPAVGGYTF. CDR3 DNA: TGCGCCAGCAGCCCTGCGGTCGGTGGCTACACCTTC.

For the CDR3, the DNA is TGTGCCAGCAGGCGGACAGGGAACTACGAGCAGTACTTC. Protein: CASRRTGNYEQYF. The rearrangement links TRBV6-5 to TRBJ2-7; 8 bases match TRBD1. The CDR3 contains 13 residues. Trimming took 6 bases from V and 3 from J; bases not matched to a gene: 4. Germline V gene sequence: CDR1 MNHEY, CDR2 SVGAGI.

The gene calls are TRBV27 and TRBJ1-3; D perhaps matches TRBD1 (6 bases). The CDR3 is made up of 15 amino acids. The V and J ends lost 4 bases and 3 bases respectively, with 13 bases between them. CDR1 is MNHEY and CDR2 is SMNVEV in the germline V gene (reference sequence). The CDR3 region has the DNA TGTGCCAGCAGTTCTGAACAGGGTTATGGAAACACCATATATTTT. Translated, it gives CASSSEQGYGNTIYF.

The chain is built from TRBV18 and TRBJ2-6, with D tentatively TRBD2 (6 bases). Between the trimmed V and J ends, which lost 6 bases and 13 bases, there was a span of 22 bases. Looked up from germline, CDR1 is KGHSH and CDR2 is LQKENI. The CDR3 is 15 amino acids. DNA of the CDR3: TGTGCCAGCTCCCCCTCCCCGGGAGCCGAGGGGGTCCTGACTTTC. Protein sequence: CASSPSPGAEGVLTF.

This clone was seen only a few times. This sequence joins TRBV7-9 and TRBJ1-2, with 7 bases matching TRBD1. Trimming removed 0 bases from V and 6 bases from J; junction bases left unmatched: 7. Germline loops: CDR1 SEHNR, CDR2 FQNEAQ (reference sequence). The CDR3 length is 15 residues. The CDR3: CASSLAVGGENGYTF. The DNA of the CDR3 is TGTGCCAGCAGCTTAGCAGTAGGGGGCGAGAATGGCTACACCTTC.

The chain uses TRBV18 and TRBJ1-3; no firm D call. This CDR3 has 17 amino acids. The germline V gene has CDR1 KGHSH and CDR2 LQKENI. V was trimmed by 3 bases and J by 0 bases, leaving 15 bases between them. CDR3 DNA: TGTGCCAGCTCACCTCGACGGGCGGGGAGCTCTGGAAACACCATATATTTT. It is translated as CASSPRRAGSSGNTIYF.

The V and J genes are TRBV19 and TRBJ1-5, with D uncertain. Trimming took 5 bases from V and 3 from J, leaving 11 bases between them. This CDR3 region has 14 residues. CDR1 and CDR2 from the germline V gene are LNHDA and SQIVND (reference sequence). Here the CDR3 DNA reads TGTGCCAGTAGTTCCGGGAGGTCCAATCAGCCCCAGCATTTT. Translation: CASSSGRSNQPQHF.